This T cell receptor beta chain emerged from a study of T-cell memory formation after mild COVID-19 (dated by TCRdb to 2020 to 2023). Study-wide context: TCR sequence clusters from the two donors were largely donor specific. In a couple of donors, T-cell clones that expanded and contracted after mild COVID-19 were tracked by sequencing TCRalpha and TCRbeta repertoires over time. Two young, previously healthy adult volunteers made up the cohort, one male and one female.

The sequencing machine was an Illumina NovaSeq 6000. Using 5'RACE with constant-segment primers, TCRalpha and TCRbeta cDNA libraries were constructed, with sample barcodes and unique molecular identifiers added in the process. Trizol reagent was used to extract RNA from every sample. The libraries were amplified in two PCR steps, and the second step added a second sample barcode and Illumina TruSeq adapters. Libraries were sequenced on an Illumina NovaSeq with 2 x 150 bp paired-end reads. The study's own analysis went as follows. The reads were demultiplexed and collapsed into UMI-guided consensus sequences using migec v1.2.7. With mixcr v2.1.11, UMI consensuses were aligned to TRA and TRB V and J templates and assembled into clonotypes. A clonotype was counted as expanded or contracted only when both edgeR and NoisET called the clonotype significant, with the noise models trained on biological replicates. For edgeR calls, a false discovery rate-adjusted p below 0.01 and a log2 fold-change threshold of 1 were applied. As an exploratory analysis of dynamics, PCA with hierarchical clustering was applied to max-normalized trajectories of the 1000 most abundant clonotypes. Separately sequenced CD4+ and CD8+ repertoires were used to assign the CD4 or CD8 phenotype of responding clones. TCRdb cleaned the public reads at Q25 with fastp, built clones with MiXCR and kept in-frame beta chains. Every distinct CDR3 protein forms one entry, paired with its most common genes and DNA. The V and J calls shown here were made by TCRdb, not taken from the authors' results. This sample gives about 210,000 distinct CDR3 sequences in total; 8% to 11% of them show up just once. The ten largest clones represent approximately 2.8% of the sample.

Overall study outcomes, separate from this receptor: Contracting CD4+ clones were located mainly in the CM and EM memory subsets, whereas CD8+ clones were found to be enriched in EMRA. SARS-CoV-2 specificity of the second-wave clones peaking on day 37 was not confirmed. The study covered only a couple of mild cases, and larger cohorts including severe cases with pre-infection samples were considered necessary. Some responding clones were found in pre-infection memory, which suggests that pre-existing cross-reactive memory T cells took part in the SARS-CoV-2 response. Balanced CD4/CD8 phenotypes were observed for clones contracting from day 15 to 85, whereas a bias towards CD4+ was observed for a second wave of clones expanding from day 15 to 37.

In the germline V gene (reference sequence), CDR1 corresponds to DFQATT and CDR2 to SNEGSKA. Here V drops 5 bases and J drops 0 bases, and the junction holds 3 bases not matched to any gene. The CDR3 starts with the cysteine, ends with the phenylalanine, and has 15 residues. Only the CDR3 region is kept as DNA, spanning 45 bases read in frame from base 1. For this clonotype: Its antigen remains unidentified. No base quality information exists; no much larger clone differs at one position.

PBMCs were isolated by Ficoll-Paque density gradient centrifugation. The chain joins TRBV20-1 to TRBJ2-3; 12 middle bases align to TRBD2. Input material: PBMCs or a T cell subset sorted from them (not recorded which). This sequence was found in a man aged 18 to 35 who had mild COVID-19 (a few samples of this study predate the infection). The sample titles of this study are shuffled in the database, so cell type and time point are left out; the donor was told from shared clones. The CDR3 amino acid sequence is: CSARTSGASTDTQYF. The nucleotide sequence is TGCAGTGCTCGGACTAGCGGGGCGAGCACAGATACGCAGTATTTT.